The clone carrying this T cell receptor beta chain was seen a few times. Its antigen is currently unknown. The CDR3 regions of TCR beta were amplified from RNA transcripts. First-round RT-PCR targeting the TCR CDR3 was performed with the HTBI primer set. TCRdb reprocessed the multiplex PCR reads with MiXCR, giving one entry per CDR3 protein. Seen here are 350,000 to 450,000 distinct CDR3 sequences, roughly 17% observed once, and the top ten hold approximately 35%. The data derive from a study of T cells in Graves' hyperthyroidism and ophthalmopathy. General observations from the study: Progression to ophthalmopathy was predicted a median of roughly 6.8 months early. Among thyroid clonotypes expanded above 0.001, most also appeared in blood.

Specimen: blood. This clonotype was sampled from a woman aged 30 to 39 with Graves' hyperthyroidism that later progressed to Graves' ophthalmopathy.

The CDR3 nucleotides are TGCGCCAGCAGCTTGTTTCCCGAGAGAGGAAACATTCAGTACTTC. It is translated as CASSLFPERGNIQYF. J is TRBJ2-4 and V is TRBV5-1; D gene unclear. The V gene lost 1 base and the J gene lost 6 bases, with 14 bases spanning the gap. This CDR3 has 15 amino acids. Germline CDR1 and CDR2: SGHRS and YFSETQ.